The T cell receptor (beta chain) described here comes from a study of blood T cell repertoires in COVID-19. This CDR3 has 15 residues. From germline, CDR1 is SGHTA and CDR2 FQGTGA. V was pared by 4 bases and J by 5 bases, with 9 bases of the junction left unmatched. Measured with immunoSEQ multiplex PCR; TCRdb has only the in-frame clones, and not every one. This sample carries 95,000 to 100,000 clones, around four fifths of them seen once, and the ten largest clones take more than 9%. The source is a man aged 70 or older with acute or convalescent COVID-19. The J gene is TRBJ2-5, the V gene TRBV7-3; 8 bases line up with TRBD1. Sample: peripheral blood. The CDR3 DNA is TGTGCCAGCAGCTCCACAGGGGGTGGATGGGAGACCCAGTACTTC. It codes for CASSSTGGGWETQYF.